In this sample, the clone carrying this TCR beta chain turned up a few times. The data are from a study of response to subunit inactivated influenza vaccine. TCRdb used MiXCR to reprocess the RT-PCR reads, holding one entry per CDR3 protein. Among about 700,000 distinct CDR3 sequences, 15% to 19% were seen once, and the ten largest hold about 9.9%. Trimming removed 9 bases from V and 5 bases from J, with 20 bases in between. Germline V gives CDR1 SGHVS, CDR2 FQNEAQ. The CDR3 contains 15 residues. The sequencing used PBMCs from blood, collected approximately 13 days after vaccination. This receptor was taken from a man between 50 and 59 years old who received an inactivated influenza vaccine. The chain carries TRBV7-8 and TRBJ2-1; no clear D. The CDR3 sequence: CASSPSGSWNNEQFF. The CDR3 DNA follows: TGTGCCAGTTCACCTTCCGGGTCGTGGAACAATGAGCAGTTCTTC.